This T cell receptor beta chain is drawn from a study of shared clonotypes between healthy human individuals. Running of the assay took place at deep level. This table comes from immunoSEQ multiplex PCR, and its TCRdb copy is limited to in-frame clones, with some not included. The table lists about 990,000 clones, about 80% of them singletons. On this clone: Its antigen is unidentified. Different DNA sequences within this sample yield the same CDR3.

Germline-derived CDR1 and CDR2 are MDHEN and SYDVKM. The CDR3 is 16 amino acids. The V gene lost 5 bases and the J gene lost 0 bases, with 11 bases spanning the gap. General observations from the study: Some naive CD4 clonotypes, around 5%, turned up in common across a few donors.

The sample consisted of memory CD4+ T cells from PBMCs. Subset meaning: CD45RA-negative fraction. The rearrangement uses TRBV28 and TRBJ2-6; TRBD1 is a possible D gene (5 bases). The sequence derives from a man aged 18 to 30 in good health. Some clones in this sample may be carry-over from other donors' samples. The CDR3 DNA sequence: TGTGCCAGCAGTCTCCTAGGGGACTCTGGGGCCAACGTCCTGACTTTC. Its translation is CASSLLGDSGANVLTF.